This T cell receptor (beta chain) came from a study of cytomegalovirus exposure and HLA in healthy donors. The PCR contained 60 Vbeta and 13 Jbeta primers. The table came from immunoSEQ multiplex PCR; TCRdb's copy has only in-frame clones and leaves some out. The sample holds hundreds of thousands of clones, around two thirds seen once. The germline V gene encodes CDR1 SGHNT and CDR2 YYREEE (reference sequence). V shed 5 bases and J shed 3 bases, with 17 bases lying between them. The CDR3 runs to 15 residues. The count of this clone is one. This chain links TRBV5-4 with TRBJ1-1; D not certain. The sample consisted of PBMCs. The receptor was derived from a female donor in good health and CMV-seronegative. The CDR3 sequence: CASRPARGGDTEAFF. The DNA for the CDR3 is TGTGCCAGCAGACCCGCCCGGGGAGGAGACACTGAAGCTTTCTTT.